Listed below are T cell receptor beta chains from one sample, sequenced in a study of beta chain features in type 1 diabetes. Data came from immunoSEQ multiplex PCR; TCRdb stores just in-frame clones and leaves some out. The top ten clones hold 0.023% of a sample with 850,000 to 900,000 clones, roughly 17% of them seen once. The sequenced sample was naive CD4+ T cells from blood. The source of these receptors is a woman aged 18-30 years in good health. Each CDR3 is given with its conserved first and last residue. D genes are given only for firm matches. Some rows have no size entry. The others give once, few or many, or a class for an expanded clone.

V	length	size	J	D	DNA	CDR3
TRBV25-1	15	.	TRBJ1-3	TRBD1	TGTGCCAGCAGTGATTCTGGGACAGCTGGAAACACCATATATTTT	CASSDSGTAGNTIYF
TRBV5-1	17	.	TRBJ2-3	TRBD2	TGCGCCAGCAGCGCACAGACTAGCGGGAGAGGGACAGATACGCAGTATTTT	CASSAQTSGRGTDTQYF
TRBV7-9	13	.	TRBJ1-1	.	TGTGCCAGCAGCCCGACTTATCTCACTGAAGCTTTCTTT	CASSPTYLTEAFF
TRBV21-1	12	few	TRBJ2-2	.	TGTGCAAGAACAGGACGGGACGGGGAGCTGTTTTTT	CARTGRDGELFF
TRBV6-5	14	.	TRBJ2-7	TRBD2	TGTGCCAGCAGCCAAAACTCTCGGGGGGGCGAGCAGTACTTC	CASSQNSRGGEQYF
TRBV7-8	15	.	TRBJ2-1	.	TGTGCCAGCAGCCGAGGCTTAAAAAGCTTGGTTGAGCAGTTCTTC	CASSRGLKSLVEQFF
TRBV10-3	17	few	TRBJ2-2	TRBD2	TGTGCCATCAGTGGTCTGGGACTAGCGAGTGTCTCCGGGGAGCTGTTTTTT	CAISGLGLASVSGELFF
TRBV27	13	few	TRBJ2-3	.	TGTGCCAGCAGTTACAGAGTCGGGACTACGCAGTATTTT	CASSYRVGTTQYF
TRBV9	16	.	TRBJ2-2	.	TGTGCCAGCAGCGTAGTTCCCCTAGGGGGGACCGGGGAGCTGTTTTTT	CASSVVPLGGTGELFF
TRBV7-2	15	few	TRBJ2-3	TRBD2	TGTGCCAGCAGCTTATCCCTAGCGGGAGTAGATACGCAGTATTTT	CASSLSLAGVDTQYF
TRBV2	17	.	TRBJ1-6	.	TGTGCCACCTCGAAGAGGGGCCCGGGCTCCTATAATTCACCCCTCCACTTT	CATSKRGPGSYNSPLHF